The 15 T cell receptor beta chains given below trace back to one sample, sequenced in a study of cytomegalovirus exposure and HLA in healthy donors. This PCR relied on a set of 60 Vbeta primers and 13 Jbeta primers. Generated by immunoSEQ multiplex PCR, the TCRdb table keeps only in-frame clones and is missing some. The profile shows around 150,000 clones, around 79% of them singletons. Sequencing used PBMCs. The receptors were gathered from a woman in her 50s in good health and CMV-seropositive.

The chain couples TRBV6-6 to TRBJ2-2, with TRBD1 matching 7 bases. The CDR3 sequence is 15 residues long. Germline values: CDR1 MNHNY, CDR2 SVGAGI (reference sequence). V shed 8 bases, J shed 5 bases, and the junction held 11 bases outside the gene matches. CDR3 sequence reads: CASGIKPQGTGELFF. In nucleotides, the CDR3 is TGTGCCAGCGGGATCAAACCACAGGGGACCGGGGAGCTGTTTTTT.

J is TRBJ2-5 and V is TRBV30; D is unresolved. Germline V CDR1 and CDR2: GTSNPN, SVGIG (reference sequence). CDR3 size: 14 residues. V shed 0 bases and J shed 4 bases, with 12 bases lying between them. CDR3 in DNA: TGTGCCTGGAGTGTAGGCCGTAGCCCAGAGACCCAGTACTTC. It translates to CAWSVGRSPETQYF.

With regard to this clone: This sample includes further DNA sequences coding for the same CDR3. The rearrangement uses TRBV7-9 and TRBJ1-1; possibly TRBD1 for D (5 bases). This CDR3 contains 13 residues. Trimming cost V 4 bases and J 1 base, with 7 bases left between them. Germline V gene sequence: CDR1 SEHNR, CDR2 FQNEAQ (reference sequence). CDR3 sequence reads: CASSSQGNTEAFF. The CDR3 region has the DNA TGTGCCAGCAGCTCCCAGGGGAACACTGAAGCTTTCTTT.

This sequence joins TRBV9 and TRBJ2-5; 7 bases fit TRBD2. J was trimmed by 4 bases and V by 3 bases; bases with no gene match: 6. The germline V gene encodes CDR1 SGDLS and CDR2 YYNGEE. The CDR3 is 14 amino acids. CDR3 DNA sequence: TGTGCCAGCAGCGCGGGACTAACGGTAGAGACCCAGTACTTC. Its translation: CASSAGLTVETQYF.

This chain uses TRBV28 with TRBJ1-1, with D possibly being TRBD1 (6 bases). This CDR3 is 12 amino acids long. V shed 6 bases and J shed 8 bases, with 13 bases lying between them. The germline V gene encodes CDR1 MDHEN and CDR2 SYDVKM. CDR3 amino acids: CASSLKQGEAFF. The CDR3 DNA reads as TGTGCCAGCAGCTTAAAACAGGGAGAAGCTTTCTTT. The full variable domain, completed using reference TRBV28 and TRBJ1-1, is DVKVTQSSRYLVKRTGEKVFLECVQDMDHENMFWYRQDPGLGLRLIYFSYDVKMKEKGDIPEGYSVSREKKERFSLILESASTNQTSMYLCASSLKQGEAFFGQGTRLTVV.

The J gene is TRBJ1-6, the V gene TRBV5-1, with TRBD1 matching over 7 bases. The CDR3 sequence is 16 residues long. The germline V gene encodes CDR1 SGHRS and CDR2 YFSETQ. Trimming at V came to 5 bases and at J to 7 bases, leaving 12 bases not matched to a gene. The CDR3 coding sequence is TGCGCCAGCAGGGTGGGACAGACCTCGGGAAATTCACCCCTCCACTTT. This encodes CASRVGQTSGNSPLHF.

CDR3: CASSEPRATILEQYF. CDR3 nucleotides: TGCGCCAGCAGTGAGCCCAGGGCCACTATACTCGAGCAGTACTTC. The chain links TRBV10-2 to TRBJ2-7; D perhaps matches TRBD1 (5 bases). The V end was cut by 2 bases, the J end by 6 bases, with 17 bases between. The germline V gene has CDR1 WSHSY and CDR2 SAAADI. This CDR3 has 15 amino acids.

This clone was picked up a small number of times. Here the CDR3 DNA reads TGTGCCAGCAGCTTGGCGGCGGGCTCAGCCTACGAGCAGTACTTC. The encoded protein is CASSLAAGSAYEQYF. The chain links TRBV5-6 to TRBJ2-7; D possibly corresponds to TRBD2 (5 bases). Trimming took 0 bases from V and 2 from J, leaving 12 bases between them. Germline V gene lookup returns CDR1 SGHDT and CDR2 YYEEEE. The CDR3 runs 15 residues.

The genes are TRBV19 and TRBJ2-1, with TRBD2 matching over 7 bases. Germline V gene data show CDR1 as LNHDA and CDR2 as SQIVND (reference sequence). Trimming cost V 2 bases and J 11 bases; bases outside gene matches: 9. The CDR3 totals 14 residues. DNA of the CDR3: TGTGCCAGTAGTATAATCTTTCTGGGAGGGAAGCAGTTCTTC. Translating gives CASSIIFLGGKQFF.

This chain joins TRBV29-1 and TRBJ2-3; 7 bases are a match to TRBD1. This CDR3 is 13 amino acids long. Per the germline V gene, CDR1 is SQVTM and CDR2 is ANQGSEA. Trimming at V came to 7 bases and at J to 1 base, leaving 5 bases not matched to a gene. The CDR3 DNA reads TGCAGCGGAGATACAGGGGGCACAGATACGCAGTATTTT. Translating gives CSGDTGGTDTQYF.

The V call is TRBV27, the J call TRBJ2-3; TRBD2 is a possible D gene (5 bases). The CDR3 covers 15 residues. Germline V gene lookup returns CDR1 MNHEY and CDR2 SMNVEV (reference sequence). The V end was cut by 3 bases, the J end by 2 bases, with 12 bases between. The CDR3: CASSLRAWNTDTQYF. The CDR3 bases are TGTGCCAGCAGTTTGAGGGCCTGGAACACAGATACGCAGTATTTT.

This clone was seen a single time. This rearrangement joins TRBV15 to TRBJ1-4; 7 bases fit TRBD1. J was trimmed by 7 bases and V by 0 bases; bases with no gene match: 8. This CDR3 region has 16 residues. Germline loops: CDR1 LNHNV, CDR2 YYDKDF (reference sequence). This CDR3 reads CATSRDQTGIGEKLFF. DNA of the CDR3: TGTGCCACCAGCAGAGACCAGACAGGGATAGGTGAAAAACTGTTTTTT.

V is TRBV19 and J is TRBJ2-1; a possible D gene is TRBD2 (6 bases). The V and J ends lost 3 bases and 12 bases respectively, with 18 bases between them. This CDR3 region has 14 residues. Per the germline V gene, CDR1 is LNHDA and CDR2 is SQIVND (reference sequence). This CDR3 reads CASSMGGVRNGQFF. DNA for the CDR3: TGTGCCAGTAGTATGGGGGGAGTTAGAAACGGGCAGTTCTTC.

The CDR3, as DNA: TGTGCCAGCAGGGATTCGGGACAGGGGAATCAGCCCCAGCATTTT. This translates into CASRDSGQGNQPQHF. V is TRBV28 and J is TRBJ1-5; 10 bases map to TRBD1. This CDR3 is 15 amino acids long. Germline CDR1 and CDR2: MDHEN and SYDVKM. Trimming at V came to 6 bases and at J to 4 bases, leaving 6 bases not matched to a gene.

The chain combines TRBV11-2 with TRBJ1-6; 9 bases align to TRBD1. Germline V gene data show CDR1 as SGHAT and CDR2 as FQNNGV. V lost 3 bases and J lost 7; bases outside the gene matches: 4. The length of the CDR3 is 15 residues. The CDR3 DNA reads TGTGCCAGCAGCTTGGGACAGGGTGGGAATTCACCCCTCCACTTT. Encoded protein: CASSLGQGGNSPLHF.